This record covers a single T cell receptor beta chain. This specimen belongs to a study of blood T cells in healthy people across ages. Study background: In model experiments, template switching was able to capture about one barcoded beta molecule for every two T cells that were present.

The CDR3 length is 12 residues. V lost 6 bases and J 5 bases, leaving 10 bases between the germline ends. Primers used in a second PCR of roughly 7 to 11 cycles were a sample-barcoded 5' primer and a J-beta primer mix. MiXCR was run by TCRdb on the 5' RACE reads, yielding one entry per CDR3 protein. There are hundreds of thousands of distinct CDR3 sequences in the sample; about half occur only once, and around 32% lies in the top ten. Sample: blood. This chain uses TRBV12-3 or TRBV12-4 with TRBJ1-1; unclear D gene. The receptor comes from a woman in her sixties or seventies in good health. CDR3 in DNA: TGTGCCAGCAGCCCCAGAAGAACTGAAGCTTTCTTT. Translated, it gives CASSPRRTEAFF.